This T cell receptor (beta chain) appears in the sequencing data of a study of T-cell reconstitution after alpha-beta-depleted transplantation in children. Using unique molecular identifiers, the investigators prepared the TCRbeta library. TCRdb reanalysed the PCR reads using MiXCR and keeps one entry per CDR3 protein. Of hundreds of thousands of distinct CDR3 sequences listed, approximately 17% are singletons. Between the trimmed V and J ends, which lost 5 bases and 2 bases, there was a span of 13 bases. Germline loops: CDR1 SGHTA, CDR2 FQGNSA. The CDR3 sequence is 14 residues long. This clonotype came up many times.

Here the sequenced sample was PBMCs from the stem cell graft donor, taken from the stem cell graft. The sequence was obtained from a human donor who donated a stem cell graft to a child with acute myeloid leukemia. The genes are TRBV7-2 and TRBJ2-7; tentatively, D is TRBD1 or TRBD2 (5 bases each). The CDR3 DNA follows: TGTGCCAGCAGCCCAAGAGGGACCACCTACGAGCAGTACTTC. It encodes CASSPRGTTYEQYF.